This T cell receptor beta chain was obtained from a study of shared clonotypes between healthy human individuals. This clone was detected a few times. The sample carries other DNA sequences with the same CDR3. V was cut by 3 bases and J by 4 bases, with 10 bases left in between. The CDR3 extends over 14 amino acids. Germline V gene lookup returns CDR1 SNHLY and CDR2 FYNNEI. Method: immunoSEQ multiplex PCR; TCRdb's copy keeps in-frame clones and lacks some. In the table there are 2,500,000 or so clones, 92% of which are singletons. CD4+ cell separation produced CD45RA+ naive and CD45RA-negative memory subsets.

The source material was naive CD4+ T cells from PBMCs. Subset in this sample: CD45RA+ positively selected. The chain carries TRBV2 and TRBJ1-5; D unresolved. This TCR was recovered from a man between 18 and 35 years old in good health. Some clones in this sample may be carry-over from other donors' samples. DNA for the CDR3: TGTGCCAGCAGTGAGCGGCGGGGAAATCAGCCCCAGCATTTT. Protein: CASSERRGNQPQHF.